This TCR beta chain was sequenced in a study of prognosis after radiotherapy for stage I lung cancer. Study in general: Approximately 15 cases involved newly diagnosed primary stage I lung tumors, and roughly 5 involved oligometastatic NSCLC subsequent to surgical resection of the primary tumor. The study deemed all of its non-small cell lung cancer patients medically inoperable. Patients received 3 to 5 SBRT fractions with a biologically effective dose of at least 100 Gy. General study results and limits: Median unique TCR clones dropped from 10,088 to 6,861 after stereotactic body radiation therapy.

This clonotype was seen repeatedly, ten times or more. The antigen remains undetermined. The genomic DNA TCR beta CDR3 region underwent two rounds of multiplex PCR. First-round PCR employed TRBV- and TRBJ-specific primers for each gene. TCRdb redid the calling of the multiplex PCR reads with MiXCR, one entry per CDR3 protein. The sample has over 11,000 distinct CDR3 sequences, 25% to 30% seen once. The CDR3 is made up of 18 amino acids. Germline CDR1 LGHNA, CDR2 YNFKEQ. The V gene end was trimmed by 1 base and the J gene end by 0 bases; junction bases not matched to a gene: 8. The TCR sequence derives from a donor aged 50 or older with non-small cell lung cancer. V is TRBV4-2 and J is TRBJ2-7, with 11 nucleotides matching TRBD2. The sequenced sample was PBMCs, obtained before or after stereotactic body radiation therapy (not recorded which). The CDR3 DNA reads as TGTGCCAGCAGCCAAGCAGGGACTAGCGGACTCCCCTCCTACGAGCAGTACTTC. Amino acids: CASSQAGTSGLPSYEQYF.